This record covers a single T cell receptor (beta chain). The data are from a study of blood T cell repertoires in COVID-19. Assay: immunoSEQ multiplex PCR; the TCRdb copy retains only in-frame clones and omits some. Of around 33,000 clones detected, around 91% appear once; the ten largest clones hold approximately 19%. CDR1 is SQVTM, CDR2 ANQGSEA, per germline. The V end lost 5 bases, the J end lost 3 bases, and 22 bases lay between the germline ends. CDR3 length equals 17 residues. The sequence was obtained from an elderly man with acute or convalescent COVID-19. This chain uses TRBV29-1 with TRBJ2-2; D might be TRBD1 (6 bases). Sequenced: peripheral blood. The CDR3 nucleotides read TGCAGCGTTAGGGCCTCGGGACACATCGTCGACACCGGGGAGCTGTTTTTT. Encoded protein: CSVRASGHIVDTGELFF.